The T cell receptor (beta chain) under discussion was sequenced for a study of T cells after yellow fever vaccination. Study as a whole: Researchers used CD3, CD45RA, CCR7 and CD95 to sort out EM, EMRA, CM and Tscm memory subsets. Preparing low-cell-number fractions relied on SMART-Seq v4 Ultra Low Input.

Germline V gene sequence: CDR1 MGHRA, CDR2 YSYEKL. This CDR3 spans 17 amino acids. Overall study findings and caveats: Practically every clonotype that responded to the vaccine could not be detected in sorted memory subsets on day 0.

Template switching by 5'RACE produced TCR cDNA, adding a universal primer site and UMIs. Each CDR3 protein is one row after TCRdb ran MiXCR on the 5' RACE reads. Of over 25,000 distinct CDR3 sequences in the sample, about 11% are singletons; the top ten hold roughly 12%. A remark on this clonotype: It may be a read error: a sequence one base away is much more abundant.

The clonotype was recovered from a man aged 18 to 30 who received the YFV17D yellow fever vaccine. J is TRBJ2-2 and V is TRBV4-1; 7 bases agree with TRBD2. Sequenced material: PBMCs, either bulk or a sorted T-cell subset (CD4+, CD8+, memory, or dextramer-sorted; not recorded which), taken less than 16 days after the first yellow fever vaccination. The CDR3 loop reads CAISLAAGHPNTGELFF. CDR3 bases: TGCGCCATCAGCCTAGCGGCTGGCCACCCGAACACCGGGGAGCTGTTTTTT.